The rows below give T cell receptor beta chains drawn from one sample of a study of control samples from healthy donors and cancer patients. The table came from immunoSEQ multiplex PCR; TCRdb's copy has only in-frame clones and leaves some out. The sample consists of approximately 65,000 clones, nearly 90% of them appearing once. Sequences were obtained from PBMCs. These receptor sequences come from a man in his fifties or sixties with lung cancer. CDR3s include the opening cysteine and the closing phenylalanine or tryptophan. A D gene is named only where the DNA matches it firmly. Size is stated for part of the rows, as once, few or many counts, or as a class when the clone is expanded.

d_gene	v_gene	j_gene	abundance	CDR3aa	CDR3nt
.	TRBV29-1	TRBJ1-4	.	CSVDRGDEKLFF	TGCAGCGTTGACAGGGGTGATGAAAAACTGTTTTTT
.	TRBV11-3	TRBJ2-3	once	CASSLEVGGATDTQYF	TGTGCCAGCAGCTTAGAGGTGGGCGGGGCGACAGATACGCAGTATTTT
.	TRBV12-5	TRBJ2-5	.	CASGLQETQYF	TGTGCTAGTGGTTTACAAGAGACCCAGTACTTC
.	TRBV6-1	TRBJ1-5	once	CASSEERRYSNQPQHF	TGTGCCAGCAGTGAAGAGCGGAGGTATAGCAATCAGCCCCAGCATTTT
TRBD1	TRBV13	TRBJ1-2	.	CASSSGTGGYGYTF	TGTGCCAGCAGCTCCGGGACAGGGGGCTATGGCTACACCTTC
TRBD1	TRBV5-1	TRBJ2-7	.	CASSLSPGTGVHEQYF	TGCGCCAGCAGCTTGTCTCCTGGGACAGGGGTCCACGAGCAGTACTTC
.	TRBV7-9	TRBJ2-2	.	CASTVWSPGNTGELFF	TGTGCCAGCACCGTCTGGTCCCCGGGGAACACCGGGGAGCTGTTTTTT
.	TRBV5-1	TRBJ2-3	.	CASSLDPQSLSTDTQYF	TGCGCCAGCAGCTTGGACCCACAGAGTTTAAGCACAGATACGCAGTATTTT
TRBD2	TRBV4-2	TRBJ2-1	.	CASSQPTSESEQFF	TGTGCCAGCAGCCAACCGACTAGCGAGAGTGAGCAGTTCTTC
TRBD1	TRBV7-3	TRBJ1-2	.	CASSLQQGALGYGYTF	TGTGCCAGCAGCTTACAACAGGGGGCACTAGGCTATGGCTACACCTTC
.	TRBV29-1	TRBJ2-7	.	CSVEAPGALSYEQYF	TGCAGCGTTGAAGCCCCCGGGGCCTTGAGTTACGAGCAGTACTTC
.	TRBV29-1	TRBJ2-3	.	CSVDTSRTDTQYF	TGCAGCGTTGACACTTCTCGCACAGATACGCAGTATTTT
TRBD1	TRBV19	TRBJ1-1	.	CASSIGGQLNTEAFF	TGTGCCAGTAGTATAGGGGGACAGCTGAACACTGAAGCTTTCTTT
.	TRBV7-9	TRBJ1-1	.	CASSLGQANTEAFF	TGTGCCAGCAGCTTAGGGCAAGCTAACACTGAAGCTTTCTTT
.	TRBV5-1	TRBJ2-1	once	CASSSFYDSSNEQFF	TGCGCCAGCAGCTCATTCTATGACAGTTCGAATGAGCAGTTCTTC
.	TRBV12-3/TRBV12-4	TRBJ1-2	.	CASTLIGIYGYTF	TGTGCCAGCACCCTGATAGGGATATATGGCTACACCTTC
.	TRBV9	TRBJ1-1	.	CASSPLQGNTEAFF	TGTGCCAGCAGCCCCCTACAGGGGAACACTGAAGCTTTCTTT
.	TRBV24-1	TRBJ1-4	.	CATSDPQTGNEKLFF	TGTGCCACCAGTGATCCGCAGACAGGAAATGAAAAACTGTTTTTT
.	TRBV25-1	TRBJ1-6	.	CASSGRGKKGTYNSPLHF	TGTGCCAGCAGCGGCCGAGGGAAAAAGGGTACCTATAATTCACCCCTCCACTTT
.	TRBV27	TRBJ2-7	.	CASSLSTGKYEQYF	TGTGCCAGCAGTTTATCCACAGGGAAGTACGAGCAGTACTTC
TRBD1	TRBV6-5	TRBJ1-2	.	CASSYSGQGDYGYTF	TGTGCCAGCAGTTACTCGGGACAGGGGGACTATGGCTACACCTTC
TRBD2	TRBV29-1	TRBJ2-1	.	CSVEDTSGNEQFF	TGCAGCGTTGAAGATACTAGCGGCAATGAGCAGTTCTTC
.	TRBV5-1	TRBJ1-1	.	CASSPGSFAMNTEAFF	TGCGCCAGCAGTCCTGGGAGTTTCGCCATGAACACTGAAGCTTTCTTT
.	TRBV24-1	TRBJ2-1	once	CATSSSRSEQFF	TGTGCCACCAGTTCCAGCCGTAGTGAGCAGTTCTTC
.	TRBV2	TRBJ2-1	once	CASSVISANNEQFF	TGTGCCAGCAGTGTCATTAGCGCCAACAATGAGCAGTTCTTC
.	TRBV12-3/TRBV12-4	TRBJ1-1	.	CASSPTEITEAFF	TGTGCCAGCAGTCCGACAGAAATCACTGAAGCTTTCTTT
TRBD1	TRBV2	TRBJ1-1	.	CASIGTGGGRNTEAFF	TGTGCCAGCATCGGGACAGGGGGTGGAAGGAACACTGAAGCTTTCTTT
.	TRBV12-3/TRBV12-4	TRBJ1-5	.	CASSRGQAQPQHF	TGTGCCAGCAGCCGGGGGCAGGCTCAGCCCCAGCATTTT
.	TRBV9	TRBJ1-1	.	CASSVARVPGTEAFF	TGTGCCAGCAGCGTAGCTAGGGTCCCGGGCACTGAAGCTTTCTTT
TRBD1	TRBV9	TRBJ2-2	.	CASSVRGQGSSGELFF	TGTGCCAGCAGCGTCCGAGGACAGGGTTCGTCCGGGGAGCTGTTTTTT
.	TRBV2	TRBJ2-5	.	CASSVLGPETQYF	TGTGCCAGCAGTGTTTTGGGTCCAGAGACCCAGTACTTC
.	TRBV12-5	TRBJ1-5	.	CASGRYVDQPQHF	TGTGCTAGTGGCAGATATGTTGATCAGCCCCAGCATTTT
.	TRBV2	TRBJ1-3	.	CASSRDISGNTIYF	TGTGCCAGCAGTCGGGACATCTCTGGAAACACCATATATTTT
.	TRBV9	TRBJ2-7	.	CASSSGGTGSSYEQYF	TGTGCCAGCAGCTCGGGGGGGACAGGGAGCTCCTACGAGCAGTACTTC
.	TRBV7-2	TRBJ2-3	.	CASSERSATSTDTQYF	TGTGCCAGCAGCGAAAGGTCCGCTACTAGCACAGATACGCAGTATTTT
.	TRBV14	TRBJ2-5	.	CASSLVGGRETQYF	TGTGCCAGCAGCCTGGTCGGGGGCCGAGAGACCCAGTACTTC
.	TRBV5-6	TRBJ1-4	many	CASSLGWTAHEKLFF	TGTGCCAGCAGCCTCGGGTGGACAGCGCATGAAAAACTGTTTTTT
TRBD2	TRBV2	TRBJ2-1	.	CASSVGAGGPHEQFF	TGTGCCAGCAGTGTCGGAGCGGGGGGGCCCCATGAGCAGTTCTTC
.	TRBV14	TRBJ2-3	.	CASSLTYAADSTDTQYF	TGTGCCAGCAGCCTTACCTATGCGGCGGATAGCACAGATACGCAGTATTTT